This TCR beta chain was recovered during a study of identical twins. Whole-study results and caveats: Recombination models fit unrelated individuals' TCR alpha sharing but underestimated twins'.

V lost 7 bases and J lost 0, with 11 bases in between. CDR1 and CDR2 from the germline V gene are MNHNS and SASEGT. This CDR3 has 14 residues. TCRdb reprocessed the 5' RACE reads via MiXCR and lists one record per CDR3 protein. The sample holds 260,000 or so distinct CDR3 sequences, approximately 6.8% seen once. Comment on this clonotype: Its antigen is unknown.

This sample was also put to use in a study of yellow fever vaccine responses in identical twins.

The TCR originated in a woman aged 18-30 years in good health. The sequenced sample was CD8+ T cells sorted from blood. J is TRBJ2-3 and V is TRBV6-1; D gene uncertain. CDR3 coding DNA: TGTGCCAGCATATTCACAACTAGCACAGATACGCAGTATTTT. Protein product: CASIFTTSTDTQYF.